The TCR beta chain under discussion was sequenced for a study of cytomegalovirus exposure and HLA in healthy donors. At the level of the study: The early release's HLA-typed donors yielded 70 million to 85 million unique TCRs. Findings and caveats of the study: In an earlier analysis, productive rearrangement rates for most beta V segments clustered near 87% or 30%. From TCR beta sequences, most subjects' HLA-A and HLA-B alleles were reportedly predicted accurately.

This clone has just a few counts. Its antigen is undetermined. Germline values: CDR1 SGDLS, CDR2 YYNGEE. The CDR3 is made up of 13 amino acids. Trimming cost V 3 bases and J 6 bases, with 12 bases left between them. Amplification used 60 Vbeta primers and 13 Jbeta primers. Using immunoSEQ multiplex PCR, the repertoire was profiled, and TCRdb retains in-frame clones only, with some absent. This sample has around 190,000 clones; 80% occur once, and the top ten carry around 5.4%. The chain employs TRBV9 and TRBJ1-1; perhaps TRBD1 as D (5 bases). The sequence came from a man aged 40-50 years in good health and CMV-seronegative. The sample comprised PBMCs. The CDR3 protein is CASSATQGAEAFF. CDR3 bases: TGTGCCAGCAGCGCAACCCAGGGTGCTGAAGCTTTCTTT.